Sequencing of this TCR beta chain was carried out in a study of CD8 T cells in Susac syndrome. About 0.5 to 1 ug RNA was reverse transcribed with random hexamers. immunoSEQ multiplex PCR amplified TCR beta CDR3 across 54 Vbeta, 13 Jbeta. Via MiXCR, TCRdb re-called the immunoSEQ multiplex PCR reads, giving one row per CDR3 protein. The table has about 300,000 distinct CDR3 sequences, roughly 90% seen once; the top ten hold 0.18%. TCR beta from blood CD8+ and CD4+ T cells was sequenced. After removal of 5 bases from V and 5 bases from J, the junction contained 4 bases not matched to a gene. Germline CDR1 is PRHDT and CDR2 is FYEKMQ (reference sequence). The CDR3 sequence is 15 residues long.

The receptor comes from a human donor with multiple sclerosis. The material sequenced was CD8+ T cells from PBMCs. J is TRBJ2-1 and V is TRBV13; 12 nucleotides align to TRBD2. The CDR3 region is CASSGTSGRHNEQFF. For the CDR3, the DNA is TGTGCCAGCAGCGGTACTAGCGGGAGGCACAATGAGCAGTTCTTC.